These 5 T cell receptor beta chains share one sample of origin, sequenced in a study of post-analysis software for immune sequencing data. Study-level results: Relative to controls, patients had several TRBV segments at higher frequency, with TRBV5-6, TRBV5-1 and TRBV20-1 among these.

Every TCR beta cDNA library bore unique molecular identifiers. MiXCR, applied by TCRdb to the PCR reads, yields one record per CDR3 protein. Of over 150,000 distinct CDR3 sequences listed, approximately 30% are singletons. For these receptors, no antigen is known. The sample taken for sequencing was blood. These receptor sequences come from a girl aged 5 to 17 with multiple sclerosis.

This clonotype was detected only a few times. The CDR3 DNA is TGTGCCAGCAGCTATGGGACAGGGGACAACTATGGCTACACCTTC. Translated, it gives CASSYGTGDNYGYTF. V gene TRBV7-8 combines with J gene TRBJ1-2; 10 bases map to TRBD1. Germline values: CDR1 SGHVS, CDR2 FQNEAQ. This CDR3 has 15 amino acids. Trimming took 4 bases from V and 2 from J; bases not matched to a gene: 4.

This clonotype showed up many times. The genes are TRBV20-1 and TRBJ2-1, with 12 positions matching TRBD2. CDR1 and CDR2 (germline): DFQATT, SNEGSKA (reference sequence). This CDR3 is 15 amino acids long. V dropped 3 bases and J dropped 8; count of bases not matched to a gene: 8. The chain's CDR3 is CSASVTSGSGDEQFF. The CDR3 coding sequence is TGCAGTGCTAGCGTGACTAGCGGGAGTGGCGATGAGCAGTTCTTC.

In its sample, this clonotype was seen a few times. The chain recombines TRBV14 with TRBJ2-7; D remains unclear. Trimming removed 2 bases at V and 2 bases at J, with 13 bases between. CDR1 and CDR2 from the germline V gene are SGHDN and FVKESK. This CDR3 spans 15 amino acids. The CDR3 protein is CASSQTLRPPYEQYF. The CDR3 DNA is TGTGCCAGCAGCCAAACGCTACGGCCTCCCTACGAGCAGTACTTC. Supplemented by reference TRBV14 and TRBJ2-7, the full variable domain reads EAGVTQFPSHSVIEKGQTVTLRCDPISGHDNLYWYRRVMGKEIKFLLHFVKESKQDESGMPNNRFLAERTGGTYSTLKVQPAELEDSGVYFCASSQTLRPPYEQYFGPGTRLTVT.

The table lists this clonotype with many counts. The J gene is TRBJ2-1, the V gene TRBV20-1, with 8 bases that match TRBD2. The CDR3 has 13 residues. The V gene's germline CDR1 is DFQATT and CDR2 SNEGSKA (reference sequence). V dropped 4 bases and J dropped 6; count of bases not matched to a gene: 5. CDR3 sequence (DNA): TGCAGTGCTAATTGGGCGGGGGGCAATGAGCAGTTCTTC. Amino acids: CSANWAGGNEQFF.

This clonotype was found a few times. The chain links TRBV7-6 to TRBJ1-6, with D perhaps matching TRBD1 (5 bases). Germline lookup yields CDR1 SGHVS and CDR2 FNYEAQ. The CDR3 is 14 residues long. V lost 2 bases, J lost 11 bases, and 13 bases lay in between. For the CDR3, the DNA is TGTGCCAGCAGCTTACAGGTCGACAGCACACCCCTCCACTTT. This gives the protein CASSLQVDSTPLHF.